This TCR beta chain was sequenced for a study of Ad26.COV2.S vaccination and SARS-CoV-2 variants. The overall study: The donor belonged to the COV1001 Ad26.COV2.S trial arm. Once or twice, 56 days apart, Ad26.COV2.S was delivered intramuscularly. The study's findings and limits: Vaccinees displayed broader spike-specific TCR repertoires than placebo recipients. There was reportedly substantial breadth in spike-specific CD8+ and CD4+ T cell responses after vaccination.

After removal of 5 bases from V and 2 bases from J, the junction contained 6 bases not matched to a gene. CDR1 and CDR2 (germline): SGHTA, FQGNSA. The CDR3 runs to 15 residues. Assay: immunoSEQ multiplex PCR; the TCRdb copy retains only in-frame clones and omits some. The sample carries some 480,000 clones, around 85% recorded once. This sample's treatment: roughly 18 received Ad26.COV2.S at low or high dose, single or two shots; several received placebo; per-sample allocation not given. Material that was analyzed had been drawn on day 63 after the first vaccine or placebo injection. This clone was detected only once. As yet, its antigen is unknown.

V and J are TRBV7-2 and TRBJ1-2; 9 bases align to TRBD1. The sequenced sample was peripheral blood, obtained in a trial of Ad26.COV2.S vaccine versus placebo. This sequence was found in a person aged 18 to 65 who received the Ad26.COV2.S COVID-19 vaccine or a placebo. The CDR3 sequence: CASSETGTGNYGYTF. Here the CDR3 DNA reads TGTGCCAGCAGCGAAACCGGGACAGGGAACTATGGCTACACCTTC.